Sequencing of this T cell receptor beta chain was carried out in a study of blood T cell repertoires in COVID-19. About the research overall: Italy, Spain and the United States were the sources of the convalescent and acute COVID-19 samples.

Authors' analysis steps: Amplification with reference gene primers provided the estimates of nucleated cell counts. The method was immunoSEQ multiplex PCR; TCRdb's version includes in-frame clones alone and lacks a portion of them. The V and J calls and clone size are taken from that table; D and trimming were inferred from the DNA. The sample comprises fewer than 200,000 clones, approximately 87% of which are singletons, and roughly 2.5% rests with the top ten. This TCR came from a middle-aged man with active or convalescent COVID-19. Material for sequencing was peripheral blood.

In DNA form, the CDR3 reads TGTGCCAGCGCCCGAACGACAGGGGAAAAACTGTTTTTT. Translated, it gives CASARTTGEKLFF. V gene TRBV18 combines with J gene TRBJ1-4; 7 bases fit TRBD1. The V gene's germline CDR1 is KGHSH and CDR2 LQKENI. V dropped 8 bases and J dropped 8; count of bases not matched to a gene: 8. The CDR3 spans 13 residues.